Listed below are T cell receptor beta chains from one sample, sequenced in a study of CD8+CD57+ T cells in acquired aplastic anemia. One entry per CDR3 protein results from TCRdb running MiXCR on the reads. The table records around 120,000 distinct CDR3 sequences, approximately 36% of them present only once. Sample: sorted CD4+, CD8+, or CD8+CD57+ T cells (not recorded which) from PBMCs. These receptors originate from a human donor with aplastic anemia. Both conserved end residues are part of each CDR3. A D gene is named only where the DNA matches it firmly. Not every row has a clone size; where given, it reads once, few, many or a size class.

J gene,V gene,D gene,clone size,CDR3 protein,CDR3 DNA
TRBJ2-3,TRBV6-2/TRBV6-3,TRBD2,.,CASSYSRLAGGTADTQYF,TGTGCCAGCAGTTACTCCCGACTAGCGGGGGGGACGGCAGATACGCAGTATTTT
TRBJ1-6,TRBV12-5,.,many,CASGYEGGRSPLHF,TGTGCTAGTGGTTACGAAGGGGGAAGATCACCCCTCCACTTT
TRBJ1-1,TRBV6-1,.,many,CASSAIGRGTEAFF,TGTGCCAGCAGTGCCATCGGGAGGGGGACTGAAGCTTTCTTT
TRBJ2-7,TRBV7-7,TRBD2,few,CASSLAGLAGVYEQYF,TGTGCCAGCAGCTTAGCGGGACTAGCGGGGGTCTACGAGCAGTACTTC
TRBJ1-2,TRBV5-1,.,.,CASSRGGREGYTF,TGCGCCAGCAGCCGGGGGGGCAGAGAGGGCTACACCTTC
TRBJ2-1,TRBV9,.,many,CASSVGFSSYNEQFF,TGTGCCAGCAGCGTAGGGTTCAGCTCCTACAATGAGCAGTTCTTC
TRBJ1-6,TRBV15,.,few,CATSRDPEINSPLHF,TGTGCCACCAGCAGAGACCCCGAGATCAATTCACCCCTCCACTTT
TRBJ1-3,TRBV9,.,.,CASSPPKLVTDRGNTIYF,TGTGCCAGCAGCCCTCCCAAACTGGTAACCGACAGGGGAAACACCATATATTTT
TRBJ2-1,TRBV4-1,TRBD2,many,CASRPIAGKYNEQFF,TGCGCCAGCAGACCCATAGCGGGAAAATACAATGAGCAGTTCTTC
TRBJ2-6,TRBV10-3,TRBD1,.,CAISSPTGGNVLTF,TGTGCCATCAGTTCCCCGACAGGGGGCAACGTCCTGACTTTC
TRBJ1-1,TRBV12-3/TRBV12-4,.,.,CASRGWGDTEAFF,TGTGCCAGCAGGGGGTGGGGGGACACTGAAGCTTTCTTT
TRBJ2-1,TRBV14,.,many,CASSIGGGYNEQFF,TGTGCCAGCAGTATAGGGGGGGGCTACAATGAGCAGTTCTTC
TRBJ2-4,TRBV30,TRBD2,few,CAWGLAGANIQYF,TGTGCCTGGGGACTAGCGGGGGCGAACATTCAGTACTTC
TRBJ1-6,TRBV12-5,.,many,CASGLQGYSPLHF,TGTGCTAGTGGTTTGCAGGGGTATTCACCCCTCCACTTT
TRBJ2-1,TRBV7-8,TRBD2,.,CASTRGLAHNEQFF,TGTGCCAGCACCCGGGGACTAGCCCACAATGAGCAGTTCTTC
TRBJ1-2,TRBV7-2,TRBD1,many,CASSGTGGLLYGYTF,TGTGCCAGCAGCGGGACAGGGGGCCTTCTCTATGGCTACACCTTC
TRBJ1-1,TRBV20-1,.,.,CSARAGRLNTEALF,TGCAGTGCTAGGGCAGGCCGCTTGAACACTGAAGCTCTCTTT
TRBJ1-3,TRBV7-9,.,.,CANSLGLSGNTIYF,TGTGCCAACAGCTTAGGGTTGTCTGGAAACACCATATATTTT
TRBJ2-3,TRBV15,.,.,CATSRVVRLARSTDTQYF,TGTGCCACCAGCAGAGTGGTGCGGTTGGCTAGGAGCACAGATACGCAGTATTTT
TRBJ2-1,TRBV5-4,.,.,CASSLAGRGSYNEQFF,TGTGCCAGCAGCTTGGCCGGCAGGGGTTCCTACAATGAGCAGTTCTTC
TRBJ1-4,TRBV15,TRBD1,.,CATSRVRQGNEKLFF,TGTGCCACCAGCAGAGTGAGACAGGGGAATGAAAAACTGTTTTTT
TRBJ1-2,TRBV29-1,.,.,CSVEVGFGYTF,TGCAGCGTTGAAGTAGGGTTTGGCTACACCTTC
TRBJ1-5,TRBV10-3,TRBD1,few,CAISLDRVQPQHF,TGTGCCATCAGCTTGGACAGGGTGCAGCCCCAGCATTTT
TRBJ1-1,TRBV13,TRBD1,.,CASSSTGTGDTEAFF,TGTGCCAGCAGCTCGACCGGGACAGGGGACACTGAAGCTTTCTTT
TRBJ1-5,TRBV20-1,.,many,CSANPPGLSNQPQHF,TGCAGTGCTAACCCCCCCGGGTTGAGCAATCAGCCCCAGCATTTT
TRBJ1-2,TRBV7-2,.,many,CASSGPQGPGTF,TGTGCCAGCAGCGGCCCGCAGGGTCCTGGTACCTTC
TRBJ2-1,TRBV5-1,TRBD2,.,CASSLVSRASGGALGYNEQFF,TGCGCCAGCAGCTTGGTTTCGCGGGCTAGCGGGGGGGCCCTTGGGTACAATGAGCAGTTCTTC
TRBJ1-1,TRBV10-1,.,few,CASSESGRTFF,TGCGCCAGCAGTGAGTCCGGACGGACTTTCTTT
TRBJ2-7,TRBV19,.,many,CASSSRGRSSYEQYF,TGTGCCAGTAGCTCTAGGGGAAGGAGCTCCTACGAGCAGTACTTC
TRBJ2-3,TRBV20-1,TRBD1,many,CSAREGAGGTQYF,TGCAGTGCTAGAGAAGGGGCAGGGGGTACGCAGTATTTT
TRBJ2-5,TRBV19,.,.,CASNRGGVLAF,TGTGCCAGTAATAGGGGGGGGGTTCTCGCGTTC
TRBJ1-2,TRBV7-2,TRBD1,.,CASSLTGNNGYTF,TGTGCCAGCAGCTTGACAGGGAACAATGGCTACACCTTC
TRBJ1-6,TRBV14,.,many,CVSSTKNGGTLHF,TGTGTCAGCAGCACTAAAAATGGGGGAACCCTCCACTTT
TRBJ2-1,TRBV29-1,.,.,CSVDSAPDYNEQFF,TGCAGCGTTGACTCGGCCCCGGATTACAATGAGCAGTTCTTC
TRBJ2-1,TRBV11-2,TRBD2,.,CASSRIAGGGGDEQFF,TGTGCCAGCAGTCGAATAGCGGGGGGCGGGGGAGATGAGCAGTTCTTC
TRBJ1-6,TRBV18,.,.,CASSTSRDASNSPLHF,TGTGCCAGCTCAACCTCCCGGGACGCCAGCAATTCACCCCTCCACTTT
TRBJ2-7,TRBV15,TRBD1,.,CATSRDRGPREQYF,TGTGCCACCAGCCGGGACAGGGGACCTCGGGAGCAGTACTTC
TRBJ2-3,TRBV11-1,.,.,CASSLGGSKKDTQYF,TGTGCCAGCAGTCTAGGGGGAAGCAAGAAGGATACGCAGTATTTT
TRBJ1-6,TRBV18,.,many,CASSPISNSPLHF,TGTGCCAGCTCACCAATCTCTAATTCACCCCTCCACTTT
TRBJ2-3,TRBV14,.,few,CASSRVQSYTDTQYF,TGTGCCAGCTCACGGGTCCAGTCCTACACAGATACGCAGTATTTT
TRBJ1-5,TRBV20-1,.,many,CSAWTINQPQHF,TGCAGTGCCTGGACCATTAATCAGCCCCAGCATTTT
TRBJ1-2,TRBV5-6,.,many,CASSFGTETIYTF,TGTGCCAGCAGCTTCGGCACAGAGACTATCTACACCTTC
TRBJ2-5,TRBV7-2,.,.,CASSLVGQAGLLTQYF,TGTGCCAGCAGCTTAGTCGGGCAAGCGGGCCTTCTGACCCAGTACTTC
TRBJ1-4,TRBV15,.,.,CATSRDPRGGGEKLFF,TGTGCCACCAGCAGAGATCCCCGAGGAGGAGGCGAAAAACTGTTTTTT
TRBJ1-6,TRBV2,TRBD1,.,CASRRGQGNSPLHF,TGTGCCAGCAGGAGGGGACAGGGGAATTCACCCCTCCACTTT
TRBJ2-3,TRBV4-2,TRBD2,.,CASSQGSGGHFRTDTQYF,TGTGCCAGCAGCCAAGGGAGCGGGGGCCATTTCCGCACAGATACGCAGTATTTT
TRBJ1-1,TRBV3-1,TRBD1,.,CASRQGVNTEAFF,TGTGCCAGCAGACAGGGGGTGAACACTGAAGCTTTCTTT
TRBJ2-5,TRBV19,.,many,CASRPSGGIQETQYF,TGTGCCAGTAGACCCTCAGGGGGGATCCAAGAGACCCAGTACTTC
TRBJ2-5,TRBV7-9,TRBD1,.,CASSRSTGMVGETQYF,TGTGCCAGCAGCCGCTCGACAGGGATGGTGGGGGAGACCCAGTACTTC
TRBJ1-3,TRBV4-3,TRBD1,many,CASSQGTGGAGNTIYF,TGCGCCAGCAGCCAAGGGACAGGGGGCGCGGGAAACACCATATATTTT
TRBJ1-1,TRBV12-3/TRBV12-4,.,many,CASSFRRGTEAFF,TGTGCCAGCAGTTTCAGGAGGGGGACTGAAGCTTTCTTT
TRBJ1-2,TRBV29-1,.,many,CSVERGSSNYGYTF,TGCAGCGTTGAAAGGGGGTCTTCTAACTATGGCTACACCTTC
TRBJ2-2,TRBV19,.,.,CASGIAARRDTGELFF,TGTGCCAGTGGTATTGCGGCTCGTCGAGATACCGGGGAGCTGTTTTTT